This T cell receptor (beta chain) was sequenced in a study of T cells in Graves' hyperthyroidism and ophthalmopathy. Thyroid ultrasound, orbital computed tomography, clinical symptoms, and serum thyroxine and TRAb underpinned diagnoses. TCR beta CDR3 region amplification was performed from RNA transcripts. Initially, a first-round RT-PCR of the TCR CDR3 employed the HTBI primer set. TCRdb passed the multiplex PCR reads through MiXCR, listing each CDR3 protein once. The data hold 730,000 or so distinct CDR3 sequences, with approximately 18% observed a single time. The germline V and J ends were trimmed by 0 bases and 4 bases, with 7 bases remaining between them. Per the germline V gene, CDR1 is SGHVS and CDR2 is FQNEAQ. The length of the CDR3 is 14 residues.

The TCR originated in a woman aged 45-59 years with Graves' hyperthyroidism that later progressed to Graves' ophthalmopathy. Material for sequencing was blood. The genes are TRBV7-8 and TRBJ1-3; no clear D. This CDR3 reads CASSLAGFGNTIYF. The CDR3 bases are TGTGCCAGCAGCTTAGCGGGGTTCGGAAACACCATATATTTT.